This TCR beta chain originates from a study of vaccination and CD4 T cells after COVID-19. A word on this clonotype: What it binds is unknown.

An Oncomine TCR Beta short-read assay was used to sequence the DNA from cultured CD4+ T cells. MiXCR, applied by TCRdb to the PCR reads, yields one record per CDR3 protein. The data contain about 6,600 distinct CDR3 sequences, over 40% of them singletons. The germline V gene has CDR1 MNHNS and CDR2 SASEGT. With 4 bases clipped from V and 4 bases from J, the junction kept 6 bases outside the gene matches. The CDR3 contains 14 residues. The treatment: 10-day PBMC culture with coronavirus spike peptide pools or control peptides (ViraFEST assay). Investigators obtained the unexposed donor's CD4+ T cells before the COVID-19 pandemic (2011-2018).

The specimen sequenced was CD4+ T cells from blood, cultured in vitro. The origin of this receptor is a human donor in good health. This chain links TRBV6-1 with TRBJ1-2; 7 nucleotides line up with TRBD1. The DNA for the CDR3 is TGTGCCAGCAGTGGTCAGGGACAGTTCTATGGCTACACCTTC. Translation gives CASSGQGQFYGYTF.